This T cell receptor (beta chain) was retrieved from a study of low-dose radiotherapy and immunotherapy resistance in tumors. Study as a whole: Intravenous administration to patients comprised nivolumab at 240 mg every two weeks and ipilimumab at 1 mg/kg every six weeks. Cyclophosphamide went in intravenously at 200 mg/m2 every two weeks, one day before radiation and immunotherapy. With cycle 1 day 1 as the start, patients took oral aspirin 300 mg daily for four cycles.

Time point specified: after trial treatment. The treatment here: LDRT plus nivolumab, ipilimumab, low-dose cyclophosphamide and aspirin (RACIN trial). Those eligible were patients bearing advanced solid tumors lacking tumor-infiltrating lymphocytes. Both a constant-region primer and a V-primer adapter served to amplify TCRs across 20 to 25 PCR cycles. MiXCR, applied by TCRdb to the reads, yields one record per CDR3 protein. This sample has roughly 48,000 distinct CDR3 sequences, with around a third found just once. The sequence came from a male donor with rectosigmoid adenocarcinoma. Sequenced here: PBMCs, sampled after low-dose radiotherapy plus immunotherapy.

CDR3 region: CASSLETSGANEQFF. Here the CDR3 DNA reads TGCGCCAGCAGCTTGGAAACTAGCGGCGCTAATGAGCAGTTCTTC. This chain connects TRBV5-1 to TRBJ2-1; TRBD2 agrees at 8 bases. V trimming: 0 bases; J trimming: 7 bases; junction bases outside the gene matches: 6. Germline CDR1 reads SGHRS; CDR2 reads YFSETQ. This CDR3 has 15 residues.